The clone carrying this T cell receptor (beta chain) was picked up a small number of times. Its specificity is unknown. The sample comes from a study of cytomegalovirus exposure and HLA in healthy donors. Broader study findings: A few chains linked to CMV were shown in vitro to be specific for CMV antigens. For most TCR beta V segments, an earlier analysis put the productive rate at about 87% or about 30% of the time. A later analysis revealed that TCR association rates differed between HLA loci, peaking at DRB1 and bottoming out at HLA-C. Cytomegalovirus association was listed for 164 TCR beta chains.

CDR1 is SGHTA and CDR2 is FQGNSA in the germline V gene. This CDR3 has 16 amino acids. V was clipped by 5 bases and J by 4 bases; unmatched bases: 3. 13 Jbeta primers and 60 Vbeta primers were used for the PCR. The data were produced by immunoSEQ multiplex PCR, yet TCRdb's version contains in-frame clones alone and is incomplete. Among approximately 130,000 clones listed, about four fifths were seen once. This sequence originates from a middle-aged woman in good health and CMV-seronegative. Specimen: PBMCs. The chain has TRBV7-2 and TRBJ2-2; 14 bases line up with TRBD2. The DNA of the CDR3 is TGTGCCAGCAGCCAGACTAGCGGGGGGGCCACCGGGGAGCTGTTTTTT. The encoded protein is CASSQTSGGATGELFF. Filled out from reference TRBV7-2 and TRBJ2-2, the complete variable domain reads GAGVSQSPSNKVTEKGKDVELRCDPISGHTALYWYRQSLGQGLEFLIYFQGNSAPDKSGLPSDRFSAERTGGSVSTLTIQRTQQEDSAVYLCASSQTSGGATGELFFGEGSRLTVL.